The rows below give T cell receptor beta chains drawn from one sample of a study of vaccination and CD4 T cells after COVID-19. TCRdb re-derived calls from the PCR reads in MiXCR, one entry per CDR3 protein. Of some 17,000 distinct CDR3 sequences in the sample, 59% are singletons; the top ten hold approximately 4.7%. These receptors have no known antigen. The sequencing used CD4+ T cells from blood, cultured in vitro, collected after SARS-CoV-2 vaccination. The receptors were gathered from a human donor who had recovered from COVID-19. The conserved cysteine and the conserved F or W are not part of the CDR3 here. Size is stated for part of the rows, as once, few or many counts, or as a class when the clone is expanded.

clone_size: NA; v_call: TRBV20-1; cdr3_aa: SASDRADTEAF
clone_size: few; v_call: TRBV6-2/TRBV6-3; cdr3_aa: ASSRNIAGRTDTQY
clone_size: NA; v_call: TRBV7-8; cdr3_aa: ASSFSVGELF
clone_size: few; v_call: TRBV2; cdr3_aa: ASSVDFSEQY
clone_size: NA; v_call: TRBV2; cdr3_aa: ASSKGGREGGNTEAF
clone_size: NA; v_call: TRBV7-2; cdr3_aa: ASSLDNRGTEAF
clone_size: NA; v_call: TRBV5-1; cdr3_aa: ASSYGQGAAYEQY
clone_size: few; v_call: TRBV6-5; cdr3_aa: ASSYSGQGAQPQH
clone_size: NA; v_call: TRBV20-1; cdr3_aa: SARLAGGTDTQY
clone_size: NA; v_call: TRBV7-2; cdr3_aa: ASSLPRQGTVESNQPQH
clone_size: few; v_call: TRBV7-2; cdr3_aa: ASSWGQNTEAF